A selection of T cell receptor beta chains follows, all from one sample in a study of neurological immune-mediated disorders. TCRdb passed the 5' RACE reads through MiXCR, listing each CDR3 protein once. The sample shows 55,000 to 70,000 distinct CDR3 sequences, over 8.5% of them seen only once. The sequencing input was PBMCs. Source of these receptors: a male donor with HTLV-1-associated myelopathy (HAM/TSP). Each CDR3 is given with its conserved first and last residue. Clone size is given for some rows only: seen once, a few or many times, or a class if the clone is expanded.

V gene	J gene	clone size	CDR3 protein
TRBV30	TRBJ2-5	many	CAWSVTSGEETQYF
TRBV7-2	TRBJ1-1	many	CASSLAGVGTEAFF
TRBV24-1	TRBJ1-2	many	CATRDGTNYGYTF
TRBV5-1	TRBJ1-1	many	CASSLLRGGNTEAFF
TRBV19	TRBJ2-7	many	CASSIFYGKPYEQYF
TRBV7-9	TRBJ1-5	many	CASSKGGSQAQPQHF
TRBV20-1	TRBJ2-1	many	CSARAGRINNEQFF
TRBV20-1	TRBJ1-2	many	CSATSRATGNYGYTF
TRBV5-5	TRBJ2-7	many	CASSLEAGVRNEQYF
TRBV7-2	TRBJ2-7	many	CASSLGQGLYEQYF
TRBV20-1	TRBJ1-1	many	CSARTLGDSPNTEAFF
TRBV5-1	TRBJ2-3	many	CASSYYPRGSGTDTQYF
TRBV10-2	TRBJ2-3	NA	CASSAIRGTSGGYPPLTDTQYF
TRBV18	TRBJ1-1	many	CASSPMAGPNTEAFF
TRBV7-9	TRBJ2-7	NA	CANSLARTYEQYF
TRBV7-2	TRBJ2-3	many	CASKIGWSTDTQYF
TRBV6-5	TRBJ1-2	many	CASRQEPKGYTF
TRBV21-1	TRBJ2-1	many	CASSKTGTRYNEQFLLRYNEQFF
TRBV7-9	TRBJ2-1	many	CASSFGRGPYNEQFF
TRBV11-2	TRBJ2-3	NA	CASRKTSGTSTDTQYF
TRBV29-1	TRBJ1-5	few	CSVSQGGDQHQHF
TRBV7-2	TRBJ2-7	NA	CASSPAGAGSYEQYF
TRBV20-1	TRBJ2-1	many	CSARQWGGHEQFF
TRBV6-2/TRBV6-3	TRBJ1-5	many	CASTPSTEFNQPQHF
TRBV7-9	TRBJ2-5	many	CASSFGGETQYF
TRBV7-2	TRBJ2-3	many	CASSLQGGWNTQYF
TRBV7-8	TRBJ1-2	many	CASSLKFSRDYGYTF
TRBV11-2	TRBJ1-5	few	CASSATGGASNQPQHF
TRBV27	TRBJ2-1	many	CASSRMGGSYNEQFF
TRBV20-1	TRBJ1-1	many	CSANLGGANTEAFF
TRBV5-6	TRBJ2-6	many	CASSERYSGANVLTF
TRBV10-3	TRBJ2-3	many	CAAALAGPADTQYF
TRBV6-6	TRBJ1-5	many	CASTRTGGANQPQHF
TRBV15	TRBJ2-7	many	CATSRAPGDEQYF
TRBV7-9	TRBJ2-2	many	CASSLGGTDGELFF
TRBV5-1	TRBJ2-7	NA	CASSFDGLEQYF
TRBV5-1	TRBJ1-1	many	CASSLVGGNTEAFF
TRBV9	TRBJ1-2	many	CASSVDRIGYTF
TRBV5-6	TRBJ1-1	many	CASSLTGVAFF
TRBV12-3/TRBV12-4	TRBJ2-7	many	CASSFRDKAYEQYF